Sequencing of this TCR beta chain was carried out in a study of T cell clonotyping in hematopoietic cell transplantation. The time point was: recipient sample about 28 days before transplant, after cytoreduction. General study findings and limits: Graft donor and pretransplant recipient Inverse Simpson Index values predicted broader posttransplant TCR diversity. Pathologically expanded recipient clonotypes increased progressively from day 30 to day 180 as diversity fell. At the given depth, recipient repertoires were over 95% de novo clonotypes.

This CDR3 has 13 residues. Germline V CDR1 and CDR2: SGHTA, FQGNSA. The J segment lost 9 bases and the V segment lost 4 bases, leaving 5 bases of the junction unmatched. Regarding this clone: The antigen is not known.

Only in-frame clones appear in the TCRdb table, and some are missing; sequencing was by immunoSEQ multiplex PCR. The data show fewer than 25,000 clones, with approximately 77% seen just once and around a sixth held by the top ten. The V and J genes are TRBV7-2 and TRBJ1-1; 10 positions match TRBD1. The sequence came from a man in his fifties or sixties with acute myeloid leukemia. Some clones in this sample may be carry-over from other donors' samples. The sequenced sample was peripheral blood mononuclear cells, obtained before stem cell transplant. CDR3 DNA sequence: TGTGCCAGCAGCTCTGGACAGGGGGTAAAAGCTTTCTTT. Encoded protein: CASSSGQGVKAFF. The variable domain in full, with the rest retrieved from reference TRBV7-2 and TRBJ1-1, is GAGVSQSPSNKVTEKGKDVELRCDPISGHTALYWYRQSLGQGLEFLIYFQGNSAPDKSGLPSDRFSAERTGGSVSTLTIQRTQQEDSAVYLCASSSGQGVKAFFGQGTRLTVV.